This passage covers 11 T cell receptor beta chains from one sample sequenced in a study of T cell responses to AZD1222 COVID-19 vaccine. Libraries were prepared by immunoSEQ multiplex PCR; TCRdb keeps only in-frame clonotypes and omits some of them. This table has roughly 99,000 clones, about 89% appearing once. Here the sequenced sample was peripheral blood, taken 28 days after the second AZD1222 dose. All receptors derive from an adult who received the AZD1222 COVID-19 vaccine.

The J gene is TRBJ2-3, the V gene TRBV7-2; the D gene is possibly TRBD1 (5 bases). The V gene lost 6 bases and the J gene lost 4 bases, with 11 bases spanning the gap. CDR3 size: 13 residues. Germline V CDR1 and CDR2: SGHTA, FQGNSA. The CDR3 here is CASRGPSSDTQYF. In nucleotides, the CDR3 is TGTGCCAGCAGGGGGCCATCGTCAGATACGCAGTATTTT.

The genes are TRBV28 and TRBJ1-1; D remains ambiguous. The V end lost 3 bases, the J end lost 4 bases, and 9 bases lay between the germline ends. The CDR3 is 13 residues long. Germline-derived CDR1 and CDR2 are MDHEN and SYDVKM. The DNA for the CDR3 is TGTGCCAGCAGTTTTATCGGTACCACTGAAGCTTTCTTT. Translated, it gives CASSFIGTTEAFF. The whole variable domain, remainder taken from reference TRBV28 and TRBJ1-1, is DVKVTQSSRYLVKRTGEKVFLECVQDMDHENMFWYRQDPGLGLRLIYFSYDVKMKEKGDIPEGYSVSREKKERFSLILESASTNQTSMYLCASSFIGTTEAFFGQGTRLTVV.

The rearrangement uses TRBV5-1 and TRBJ1-4; D is unclear. CDR3 length: 14 amino acids. V was shortened by 5 bases and J by 3 bases, with 11 bases between the two germline ends. Germline V gives CDR1 SGHRS, CDR2 YFSETQ. The CDR3 bases are TGCGCCAGCAGGTTGACGGCGTCTAATGAAAAACTGTTTTTT. It encodes CASRLTASNEKLFF. The full variable domain, in which reference TRBV5-1 and TRBJ1-4 provide the parts outside the CDR3, is KAGVTQTPRYLIKTRGQQVTLSCSPISGHRSVSWYQQTPGQGLQFLFEYFSETQRNKGNFPGRFSGRQFSNSRSEMNVSTLELGDSALYLCASRLTASNEKLFFGSGTQLSVL.

The rearrangement joins TRBV3-1 (or the pseudogene TRBV3-2) to TRBJ2-7; tentatively, D is TRBD1 (6 bases). This CDR3 has 15 amino acids. Between the trimmed V and J ends, which lost 3 bases and 4 bases, there was a span of 16 bases. CDR1 and CDR2 (germline): LGHDT, YNNKEL (reference sequence). CDR3 nucleotide sequence: TGTGCCAGCAGCCACCTCGGGACACGTCCATACGAGCAGTACTTC. This sequence encodes CASSHLGTRPYEQYF.

J is TRBJ2-7 and V is TRBV5-1, with 8 bases lining up with TRBD1. The CDR3 has 14 residues. Unmatched junction bases numbered 4, after V lost 2 bases and J lost 3 bases. The germline V gene has CDR1 SGHRS and CDR2 YFSETQ. The CDR3 sequence: CASSFPGQDYEQYF. The CDR3 DNA follows: TGCGCCAGCAGCTTCCCGGGACAGGACTACGAGCAGTACTTC.

The chain has TRBV14 and TRBJ2-3, with 10 bases lining up with TRBD2. Trimming cost V 0 bases and J 7 bases; bases outside gene matches: 4. Looked up from germline, CDR1 is SGHDN and CDR2 is FVKESK. The CDR3 contains 15 residues. CDR3 amino acids: CASSQERAGGNTQYF. The DNA of the CDR3 is TGTGCCAGCAGCCAAGAACGAGCGGGAGGGAATACGCAGTATTTT.

Details on this clone: Different DNA sequences within this sample yield the same CDR3. The V call is TRBV11-2, the J call TRBJ1-1, with unresolved D. CDR3 length: 11 amino acids. CDR1 SGHAT and CDR2 FQNNGV come from the germline V gene. The V end lost 2 bases, the J end lost 2 bases, and 0 bases lay between the germline ends. Written as DNA, the CDR3 is TGTGCCAGCAGCTTAAACACTGAAGCTTTCTTT. It encodes CASSLNTEAFF.

The chain links TRBV5-1 to TRBJ1-1, with D perhaps matching TRBD1 (6 bases). The V end lost 4 bases, the J end lost 1 base, and 14 bases lay between the germline ends. CDR1 and CDR2 from the germline V gene are SGHRS and YFSETQ. There are 15 residues in the CDR3. In DNA, the CDR3 is TGCGCCAGCAGCGTACAGGGACCCTCGAACACTGAAGCTTTCTTT. Protein sequence: CASSVQGPSNTEAFF.

The V and J genes are TRBV7-9 and TRBJ2-1, with 13 nucleotides matching TRBD2. Per the germline V gene, CDR1 is SEHNR and CDR2 is FQNEAQ (reference sequence). V lost 5 bases and J lost 9; bases outside the gene matches: 10. The CDR3 has 16 residues. The CDR3 loop reads CASSGPGLAGSTEQFF. DNA for the CDR3: TGTGCCAGCAGCGGTCCGGGACTAGCGGGAAGTACTGAGCAGTTCTTC.

The chain is built from TRBV12-3 or TRBV12-4 and TRBJ1-2; D is ambiguous. V lost 3 bases and J lost 8, with 10 bases in between. The CDR3 extends over 12 amino acids. The CDR3 is CASSFGRRGYTF. The CDR3 DNA sequence: TGTGCCAGCAGTTTCGGCAGGCGGGGCTACACCTTC.

This sequence joins TRBV7-2 and TRBJ2-3; D may be TRBD2 (5 bases). CDR1 is SGHTA and CDR2 is FQGNSA in the germline V gene. The CDR3 covers 16 residues. V lost 1 base and J lost 1, with 12 bases in between. CDR3 bases: TGTGCCAGCAGCTTAGTGCTGCGGGTACGCACAGATACGCAGTATTTT. Protein sequence: CASSLVLRVRTDTQYF. The variable domain in full, with the rest retrieved from reference TRBV7-2 and TRBJ2-3, is GAGVSQSPSNKVTEKGKDVELRCDPISGHTALYWYRQSLGQGLEFLIYFQGNSAPDKSGLPSDRFSAERTGGSVSTLTIQRTQQEDSAVYLCASSLVLRVRTDTQYFGPGTRLTVL.